The 24 T cell receptor beta chains below were found in one sample sequenced in a study of blood T cell repertoires in COVID-19. The assay was immunoSEQ multiplex PCR, and TCRdb's table has in-frame clones only and misses some. There are 200,000 to 300,000 clones in the sample; around 86% occur only once, and about 3% lies in the top ten. Source material: peripheral blood. These receptors all come from a woman aged 25 to 39 who had recovered from COVID-19.

The gene calls are TRBV2 and TRBJ1-1, with D tentatively TRBD1 (6 bases). This CDR3 is 15 amino acids long. The ends were cut back, 8 bases at V and 0 bases at J, with 16 bases in the middle. Per the germline V gene, CDR1 is SNHLY and CDR2 is FYNNEI. The DNA for the CDR3 is TGTGCCAGCCGAATCAGGGGCACTTTGAACACTGAAGCTTTCTTT. Its translation: CASRIRGTLNTEAFF.

This chain uses TRBV12-3 or TRBV12-4 with TRBJ1-2; D unclear. This CDR3 has 11 amino acids. V lost 4 bases and J lost 7, with 7 bases in between. CDR3 in DNA: TGTGCCAGCAGTTCCCCCGTTGGCTACACCTTC. Translation gives CASSSPVGYTF.

In this sample, this clone turned up a few times. V gene TRBV5-1 combines with J gene TRBJ2-2, with 12 bases lining up with TRBD2. CDR3 size: 18 residues. J lost 5 bases, V lost 0 bases, and 8 bases had no gene match. The germline V gene encodes CDR1 SGHRS and CDR2 YFSETQ. CDR3 loop: CASSLATSGGPRTGELFF. CDR3 in DNA: TGCGCCAGCAGCTTGGCCACTAGCGGGGGGCCTAGGACCGGGGAGCTGTTTTTT.

This clone has a handful of counts. The chain combines TRBV7-3 with TRBJ2-1, with 8 bases identical to TRBD2. The CDR3 covers 15 residues. The junction had 7 bases not matched to a gene; V was cut back by 2 bases and J by 7 bases. Germline lookup yields CDR1 SGHTA and CDR2 FQGTGA. The CDR3 sequence: CASSLGAGGVNEQFF. For the CDR3, the DNA is TGTGCCAGCAGCTTAGGAGCCGGGGGGGTTAATGAGCAGTTCTTC.

V gene TRBV13 combines with J gene TRBJ2-7; 9 nucleotides match TRBD1. This CDR3 is built from 15 residues. V lost 1 base, J lost 4 bases, and 5 bases stayed unmatched. Germline lookup yields CDR1 PRHDT and CDR2 FYEKMQ (reference sequence). In nucleotides, the CDR3 is TGTGCCAGCAGCTTAGTTGGGACAGGGAAATACGAGCAGTACTTC. Protein product: CASSLVGTGKYEQYF.

The chain carries TRBV2 and TRBJ1-6; 8 bases are shared with TRBD1. Germline-derived CDR1 and CDR2 are SNHLY and FYNNEI. V gave up 6 bases and J gave up 7 bases; unmatched junction bases: 8. CDR3 length: 15 amino acids. CDR3 bases: TGTGCCAGCAGGTCGGGGACAGGCGGGAATTCACCCCTCCACTTT. Translated, it gives CASRSGTGGNSPLHF.

The V gene is TRBV27, the J gene TRBJ2-3; D uncertain. The CDR3 is 16 amino acids. Germline CDR1 is MNHEY and CDR2 is SMNVEV (reference sequence). Trimming removed 8 bases from V and 0 bases from J, with 18 bases in between. This chain's CDR3 is CASRTRPGISTDTQYF. In DNA form, the CDR3 reads TGTGCCAGCCGAACGAGACCAGGCATTAGCACAGATACGCAGTATTTT.

The chain links TRBV30 to TRBJ2-3, with D perhaps TRBD1 (6 bases). The CDR3 loop spans 13 amino acids. The ends were cut back, 2 bases at V and 5 bases at J, with 11 bases in the middle. The V gene's germline CDR1 is GTSNPN and CDR2 SVGIG (reference sequence). The CDR3, as DNA: TGTGCCTGGAGTAACATACAGGGAGATACGCAGTATTTT. Encoded protein: CAWSNIQGDTQYF.

The chain couples TRBV9 to TRBJ2-2; TRBD1 matches 8 bases. The germline V gene has CDR1 SGDLS and CDR2 YYNGEE. The CDR3 spans 18 residues. V dropped 0 bases and J dropped 5; count of bases not matched to a gene: 12. CDR3 DNA: TGTGCCAGCAGCGTAGTTCCTTCAGGACAGGGTGTGACCGGGGAGCTGTTTTTT. Translation gives CASSVVPSGQGVTGELFF.

The chain combines TRBV19 with TRBJ1-5; 10 bases line up with TRBD1. Germline V gene lookup returns CDR1 LNHDA and CDR2 SQIVND (reference sequence). This CDR3 contains 19 residues. V trimming: 2 bases; J trimming: 5 bases; junction bases outside the gene matches: 15. The CDR3 coding sequence is TGTGCCAGTAGTATACGGTACTTTCGAGGGACAGGGGCGGATCAGCCCCAGCATTTT. As protein: CASSIRYFRGTGADQPQHF. The full variable domain, in which reference TRBV19 and TRBJ1-5 provide the parts outside the CDR3, is DGGITQSPKYLFRKEGQNVTLSCEQNLNHDAMYWYRQDPGQGLRLIYYSQIVNDFQKGDIAEGYSVSREKKESFPLTVTSAQKNPTAFYLCASSIRYFRGTGADQPQHFGDGTRLSIL.

The V and J genes are TRBV7-9 and TRBJ2-1; 8 bases match TRBD2. J gave up 8 bases and V 6 bases, and 9 bases lay outside the gene matches. The CDR3 spans 14 residues. Per the germline V gene, CDR1 is SEHNR and CDR2 is FQNEAQ (reference sequence). The CDR3 sequence: CASRGLGGAHEQFF. In nucleotides, the CDR3 is TGTGCCAGCAGAGGACTCGGGGGGGCCCATGAGCAGTTCTTC.

The V gene is TRBV6-4, the J gene TRBJ2-3; D is uncertain. Germline assignment: CDR1 MRHNA and CDR2 SNTAGT. The CDR3 covers 13 residues. The ends were cut back, 0 bases at V and 5 bases at J, with 6 bases in the middle. The CDR3 DNA follows: TGTGCCAGCAGTGACTCGGCTTTAGATACGCAGTATTTT. Translated: CASSDSALDTQYF.

The rearrangement joins TRBV6-4 to TRBJ1-5, with 7 bases that match TRBD1. Germline V gene lookup returns CDR1 MRHNA and CDR2 SNTAGT. V shed 7 bases and J 0 bases; nucleotides not matched to a gene: 18. The CDR3 totals 19 residues. This CDR3 reads CASTLRDSQRRPSNQPQHF. CDR3 DNA sequence: TGTGCCAGCACCTTACGGGACAGCCAGAGAAGGCCTAGCAATCAGCCCCAGCATTTT.

The chain uses TRBV10-2 and TRBJ2-5; no clear D gene. The V end was cut by 4 bases, the J end by 4 bases, with 13 bases between. CDR1 is WSHSY, CDR2 SAAADI, per germline. The CDR3 contains 14 residues. The CDR3, as DNA: TGCGCCAGCAGTGCTCTGTCCCAGGTAGAGACCCAGTACTTC. It codes for CASSALSQVETQYF.

This sequence joins TRBV19 and TRBJ2-7; 7 bases line up with TRBD1. The length of the CDR3 is 17 residues. The V gene's germline CDR1 is LNHDA and CDR2 SQIVND (reference sequence). With 3 bases clipped from V and 5 bases from J, the junction kept 16 bases outside the gene matches. CDR3 nucleotides: TGTGCCAGTAGTATTCACCAAGTGATCCGAGGGGGCGACGAGCAGTACTTC. The encoded protein is CASSIHQVIRGGDEQYF.

The chain carries TRBV10-1 and TRBJ2-3; 12 nucleotides align to TRBD2. Germline-derived CDR1 and CDR2 are WNHNN and SYGVQD (reference sequence). V dropped 5 bases and J dropped 2; count of bases not matched to a gene: 2. The CDR3 extends over 15 amino acids. CDR3 protein: CASSPSGGATDTQYF. CDR3 DNA sequence: TGCGCCAGCAGTCCTAGCGGGGGGGCCACAGATACGCAGTATTTT.

This chain connects TRBV7-9 to TRBJ2-7, with D perhaps TRBD1 (6 bases). This CDR3 contains 14 residues. Germline-derived CDR1 and CDR2 are SEHNR and FQNEAQ (reference sequence). DNA of the CDR3: TGTGCTATACTCGGGGTCGGGACACGCTACGAGCAGTACTTC. It is translated as CAILGVGTRYEQYF.

The gene calls are TRBV5-4 and TRBJ2-5; tentative D call: TRBD1 (5 bases). Germline V gives CDR1 SGHNT, CDR2 YYREEE (reference sequence). V lost 2 bases and J 2 bases, leaving 13 bases between the germline ends. This CDR3 is built from 15 residues. The DNA for the CDR3 is TGTGCCAGCAGCTTATACAGGAAAACTCAAGAGACCCAGTACTTC. As protein: CASSLYRKTQETQYF.

This clone was observed a few times. The CDR3 is CASSQGRYGYTF. CDR3 bases: TGTGCCAGCAGCCAGGGGCGCTATGGCTACACCTTC. This chain uses TRBV14 with TRBJ1-2; D possibly corresponds to TRBD1 (5 bases). CDR1 and CDR2 (germline): SGHDN, FVKESK. The ends were cut back, 3 bases at V and 4 bases at J, with 6 bases in the middle. CDR3 length: 12 residues.

This chain joins TRBV6-2 or TRBV6-3 and TRBJ2-1, with a weak D call TRBD2 (5 bases). This CDR3 comprises 18 residues. V shed 2 bases and J shed 1 base, with 18 bases lying between them. Germline CDR1 and CDR2: MNHEY and SVGEGT. CDR3 sequence: CASSYPSGSGVSYNEQFF. DNA of the CDR3: TGTGCCAGCAGTTACCCATCGGGGAGCGGAGTTTCCTACAATGAGCAGTTCTTC.

The chain joins TRBV19 to TRBJ2-2; maybe TRBD1 (6 bases). The CDR3 runs to 15 residues. CDR1 LNHDA and CDR2 SQIVND come from the germline V gene (reference sequence). Between the trimmed V and J ends, which lost 4 bases and 4 bases, there was a span of 13 bases. The CDR3 DNA is TGTGCCAGTAGTACCCGAGGGGGATCCACCGGGGAGCTGTTTTTT. Protein sequence: CASSTRGGSTGELFF.

DNA for the CDR3: TGTGCCAGTAGACTGAGCGGGGGGGCCGGTACAGATACGCAGTATTTT. It yields the protein CASRLSGGAGTDTQYF. The chain combines TRBV19 with TRBJ2-3, with 10 bases aligning to TRBD2. The CDR3 spans 16 residues. Germline V gives CDR1 LNHDA, CDR2 SQIVND (reference sequence). The V gene end was trimmed by 6 bases and the J gene end by 3 bases; junction bases not matched to a gene: 9.

The chain combines TRBV4-1 with TRBJ1-1; TRBD1 matches 12 bases. CDR1 and CDR2 from the germline V gene are MGHRA and YSYEKL. The CDR3 is made up of 16 amino acids. With V trimmed by 4 bases and J by 5 bases, 8 bases remained unmatched. The CDR3 DNA sequence: TGCGCCAGCAGCCCGGCACCGGGACAGGGGGCAACTGAAGCTTTCTTT. Translation gives CASSPAPGQGATEAFF.

The CDR3 nucleotides read TGTGCCAGCAGCTCCATGGGAGCGGGGGGCACAGATACGCAGTATTTT. Protein sequence: CASSSMGAGGTDTQYF. The genes are TRBV7-3 and TRBJ2-3, with 8 nucleotides matching TRBD2. Germline CDR1 SGHTA, CDR2 FQGTGA. The CDR3 is 16 residues long. V shed 4 bases and J 1 base; nucleotides not matched to a gene: 7.